Below, 29 T cell receptor beta chains from the same sample are listed, as sequenced in a study of cytomegalovirus exposure and HLA in healthy donors. Data came from immunoSEQ multiplex PCR; TCRdb stores just in-frame clones and leaves some out. The sample lists roughly 260,000 clones; roughly 89% were seen once. Sequencing was done on a sample of PBMCs. The receptor source for this set is a woman aged 18-29 years in good health and CMV-seronegative.

This chain links TRBV9 with TRBJ2-3; TRBD2 might be the D (6 bases). This CDR3 is 15 amino acids long. Germline V lookup: CDR1 SGDLS, CDR2 YYNGEE. V was pared by 0 bases and J by 2 bases, with 10 bases between. The CDR3 protein is CASSVGGTHTDTQYF. In nucleotides, the CDR3 is TGTGCCAGCAGCGTAGGCGGGACCCACACAGATACGCAGTATTTT.

The rearrangement uses TRBV27 and TRBJ2-1; 7 bases map to TRBD1. The germline CDR1 and CDR2 sequences are MNHEY and SMNVEV (reference sequence). The CDR3 spans 14 residues. V was pared by 4 bases and J by 5 bases, with 5 bases of the junction left unmatched. The CDR3 reads CASSSTGSHNEQFF. CDR3 coding DNA: TGTGCCAGCAGTTCGACAGGGTCGCACAATGAGCAGTTCTTC.

J is TRBJ2-7 and V is TRBV28, with D maybe TRBD1 (6 bases). CDR3 size: 14 residues. Between the trimmed V and J ends, which lost 3 bases and 3 bases, there was a span of 12 bases. Germline CDR1 MDHEN, CDR2 SYDVKM. CDR3 nucleotide sequence: TGTGCCAGCAGTTTTATCGGACAGAACTACGAGCAGTACTTC. It translates to CASSFIGQNYEQYF.

V gene TRBV4-3 combines with J gene TRBJ2-5; maybe TRBD1 (5 bases). The V and J ends lost 1 base and 4 bases respectively, with 13 bases between them. Looked up from germline, CDR1 is LGHNA and CDR2 is YSLEER. This CDR3 spans 15 amino acids. Here the CDR3 reads CASSQGPQVGETQYF. The CDR3, as DNA: TGCGCCAGCAGCCAAGGTCCACAGGTTGGAGAGACCCAGTACTTC.

The chain is built from TRBV28 and TRBJ1-5; D ambiguous. CDR1 and CDR2 (germline): MDHEN, SYDVKM. This CDR3 spans 15 amino acids. The germline V and J ends were trimmed by 3 bases and 5 bases, with 14 bases remaining between them. CDR3 coding DNA: TGTGCCAGCAGTTTGTGGCCCCTAGCTGATCAGCCCCAGCATTTT. This gives the protein CASSLWPLADQPQHF. Using reference TRBV28 and TRBJ1-5 for the parts outside the CDR3, the full variable domain is DVKVTQSSRYLVKRTGEKVFLECVQDMDHENMFWYRQDPGLGLRLIYFSYDVKMKEKGDIPEGYSVSREKKERFSLILESASTNQTSMYLCASSLWPLADQPQHFGDGTRLSIL.

The chain uses TRBV6-1 and TRBJ2-5, with TRBD2 matching over 13 bases. The CDR3 extends over 18 amino acids. CDR1 is MNHNS and CDR2 is SASEGT in the germline V gene. With V trimmed by 3 bases and J by 5 bases, 12 bases remained unmatched. The DNA for the CDR3 is TGTGCCAGCAGTGATCCGGGACTAGCGGGGCTGCTACGGGAGACCCAGTACTTC. It translates to CASSDPGLAGLLRETQYF.

The chain employs TRBV7-9 and TRBJ1-3; 7 nucleotides match TRBD1. Germline values: CDR1 SEHNR, CDR2 FQNEAQ (reference sequence). V shed 5 bases and J 1 base; nucleotides not matched to a gene: 5. This CDR3 is built from 15 residues. This chain's CDR3 is CASSPDRDSGNTIYF. The DNA of the CDR3 is TGTGCCAGCAGCCCCGACAGGGATTCTGGAAACACCATATATTTT. Drawing the rest from reference TRBV7-9 and TRBJ1-3, the complete variable domain is DTGVSQNPRHKITKRGQNVTFRCDPISEHNRLYWYRQTLGQGPEFLTYFQNEAQLEKSRLLSDRFSAERPKGSFSTLEIQRTEQGDSAMYLCASSPDRDSGNTIYFGEGSWLTVV.

The sample holds one count of this clone. The chain is built from TRBV15 and TRBJ2-2; TRBD2 aligns across 8 bases. Germline V CDR1 and CDR2: LNHNV, YYDKDF (reference sequence). With 0 bases clipped from V and 5 bases from J, the junction kept 11 bases outside the gene matches. This CDR3 is 18 amino acids long. CDR3 nucleotides: TGTGCCACCAGCAGAGATGGGATAGCGGGGTGGTTTACCGGGGAGCTGTTTTTT. Amino acid sequence: CATSRDGIAGWFTGELFF. Full variable domain (rest looked up from reference TRBV15 and TRBJ2-2): DAMVIQNPRYQVTQFGKPVTLSCSQTLNHNVMYWYQQKSSQAPKLLFHYYDKDFNNEADTPDNFQSRRPNTSFCFLDIRSPGLGDTAMYLCATSRDGIAGWFTGELFFGEGSRLTVL.

The rearrangement uses TRBV4-3 and TRBJ1-3, with a tentative D call TRBD1 (5 bases). Germline assignment: CDR1 LGHNA and CDR2 YSLEER. The CDR3 has 15 residues. With 4 bases removed from V and 4 bases from J, the gap between germline ends came to 14 bases. The DNA of the CDR3 is TGCGCCAGCAGCCGTATCCAGGGCGAGGGAAACACCATATATTTT. Translated, it gives CASSRIQGEGNTIYF.

The V and J genes are TRBV6-8 and TRBJ2-7; 7 bases fit TRBD2. This CDR3 comprises 15 residues. Per germline, CDR1 MNHGY and CDR2 SAAAGT. V gave up 6 bases and J gave up 4 bases; unmatched junction bases: 12. CDR3 region: CASRGLGGVKYEQYF. The CDR3 DNA follows: TGTGCCAGCAGGGGATTGGGGGGGGTCAAGTACGAGCAGTACTTC.

The rearrangement uses TRBV15 and TRBJ1-5, with 7 positions matching TRBD1. The CDR3 loop spans 15 amino acids. The germline V gene encodes CDR1 LNHNV and CDR2 YYDKDF (reference sequence). J lost 4 bases, V lost 0 bases, and 3 bases had no gene match. The CDR3 DNA follows: TGTGCCACCAGCAGAGATGACAGGGCTAATCAGCCCCAGCATTTT. Its protein is CATSRDDRANQPQHF. The whole variable domain, filled in from reference TRBV15 and TRBJ1-5, reads DAMVIQNPRYQVTQFGKPVTLSCSQTLNHNVMYWYQQKSSQAPKLLFHYYDKDFNNEADTPDNFQSRRPNTSFCFLDIRSPGLGDTAMYLCATSRDDRANQPQHFGDGTRLSIL.

A few counts support this clone. For the CDR3, the DNA is TGTGCCAGCAGCCCAGGGGCGGGCTATGGCTACACCTTC. Amino acid sequence: CASSPGAGYGYTF. The gene calls are TRBV7-9 and TRBJ1-2; D perhaps matches TRBD1 (6 bases). V was pared by 5 bases and J by 4 bases, with 11 bases between. Per germline, CDR1 SEHNR and CDR2 FQNEAQ (reference sequence). The CDR3 runs to 13 residues.

This clone was found once. This chain connects TRBV5-1 to TRBJ1-1; D might be TRBD1 (5 bases). This CDR3 is built from 14 residues. Trimming took off 0 bases at V and 0 bases at J, with 6 bases between the two ends. CDR1 is SGHRS and CDR2 is YFSETQ in the germline V gene. The DNA of the CDR3 is TGCGCCAGCAGCTTGGCGGACATGAACACTGAAGCTTTCTTT. Translation: CASSLADMNTEAFF.

This chain links TRBV9 with TRBJ1-6, with D possibly TRBD1 on 6 matching bases. V was cut by 3 bases and J by 4 bases, with 17 bases left in between. The germline gives CDR1 SGDLS, CDR2 YYNGEE. The CDR3 consists of 17 residues. As DNA, the CDR3 is TGTGCCAGCAGCGCCCCCTCGGGGGGGCGTTATAATTCACCCCTCCACTTT. It codes for CASSAPSGGRYNSPLHF.

V usage is TRBV11-1 and J usage is TRBJ2-3, with 8 bases matching TRBD2. The V gene's germline CDR1 is SGHAT and CDR2 FQDESV (reference sequence). The ends lost 3 bases at V and 0 bases at J; junction bases unmatched: 8. CDR3 length: 17 residues. This CDR3 reads CASSLFPRGGSTDTQYF. The CDR3 DNA reads as TGTGCCAGCAGCTTGTTTCCTCGGGGGGGAAGCACAGATACGCAGTATTTT.

This chain links TRBV2 with TRBJ2-5; D gene ambiguous. The CDR3 length is 14 residues. The V gene lost 1 base and the J gene lost 4 bases, with 10 bases spanning the gap. Germline V CDR1 and CDR2: SNHLY, FYNNEI. Here the CDR3 reads CASSEDQVRETQYF. The CDR3 bases are TGTGCCAGCAGTGAAGATCAAGTTAGAGAGACCCAGTACTTC.

The chain joins TRBV7-8 to TRBJ2-3, with D possibly matching TRBD2 (6 bases). This CDR3 is built from 14 residues. Germline CDR1 SGHVS, CDR2 FQNEAQ. Trimming pared 0 bases from V and 4 bases from J, leaving 8 bases between. This chain's CDR3 is CASSLAWGADTQYF. In DNA form, the CDR3 reads TGTGCCAGCAGCTTAGCGTGGGGGGCAGATACGCAGTATTTT.

This clone was observed a few times. The rearrangement joins TRBV2 to TRBJ2-7; 10 nucleotides match TRBD1. The CDR3 is made up of 14 amino acids. With 6 bases clipped from V and 3 bases from J, the junction kept 5 bases outside the gene matches. The germline V gene has CDR1 SNHLY and CDR2 FYNNEI. The CDR3, as DNA: TGTGCCAGCAGCGCCGGACAGGGGGGCTACGAGCAGTACGTC. Its protein is CASSAGQGGYEQYV.

The V and J genes are TRBV27 and TRBJ1-1; D ambiguous. This CDR3 region has 12 residues. The V gene's germline CDR1 is MNHEY and CDR2 SMNVEV (reference sequence). The V and J ends lost 8 bases and 1 base respectively, with 8 bases between them. The CDR3 here is CASLGENTEAFF. CDR3 nucleotides: TGTGCCAGCTTAGGAGAGAACACTGAAGCTTTCTTT.

The chain uses TRBV7-9 and TRBJ1-1; the match to TRBD1 covers 7 bases. Germline trimming cut 4 bases from V and 5 bases from J; bases unmatched to any gene: 10. CDR3 size: 15 residues. Germline V gene lookup returns CDR1 SEHNR and CDR2 FQNEAQ (reference sequence). CDR3 sequence (DNA): TGTGCCAGCAGCTCCTACCAGGGGGTTCGGACTGAAGCTTTCTTT. Translation: CASSSYQGVRTEAFF.

The chain recombines TRBV5-1 with TRBJ2-1; 7 bases map to TRBD2. The CDR3 extends over 15 amino acids. With 4 bases clipped from V and 5 bases from J, the junction kept 9 bases outside the gene matches. Germline assignment: CDR1 SGHRS and CDR2 YFSETQ. In nucleotides, the CDR3 is TGCGCCAGCAGCCTTAGCGGGCAAATACACAATGAGCAGTTCTTC. Residues: CASSLSGQIHNEQFF. The whole variable domain, remainder taken from reference TRBV5-1 and TRBJ2-1, is KAGVTQTPRYLIKTRGQQVTLSCSPISGHRSVSWYQQTPGQGLQFLFEYFSETQRNKGNFPGRFSGRQFSNSRSEMNVSTLELGDSALYLCASSLSGQIHNEQFFGPGTRLTVL.

The genes are TRBV9 and TRBJ1-1; 7 bases agree with TRBD1. Germline trimming cut 4 bases from V and 0 bases from J; bases unmatched to any gene: 9. The germline V gene encodes CDR1 SGDLS and CDR2 YYNGEE. The CDR3 consists of 16 residues. Here the CDR3 DNA reads TGTGCCAGCAGCATGGAAGGGGGCCCAATGAACACTGAAGCTTTCTTT. This gives the protein CASSMEGGPMNTEAFF.

The rearrangement links TRBV11-2 to TRBJ2-1; 9 bases are shared with TRBD1. This CDR3 contains 17 residues. The germline V gene encodes CDR1 SGHAT and CDR2 FQNNGV. Germline trimming cut 4 bases from V and 3 bases from J; bases unmatched to any gene: 10. The CDR3 loop is CASSSLPGTGYYNEQFF. The CDR3 nucleotides read TGTGCCAGCAGCTCCCTCCCCGGGACAGGGTACTACAATGAGCAGTTCTTC.

This chain links TRBV7-9 with TRBJ2-7; the D is unclear. Deletions cut 3 bases from V and 3 bases from J, with 9 bases between. The germline CDR1 and CDR2 sequences are SEHNR and FQNEAQ (reference sequence). The CDR3 has 13 residues. CDR3 bases: TGTGCCAGCAGCTTGAAGAACAGCTACGAGCAGTACTTC. This translates into CASSLKNSYEQYF.

The V call is TRBV7-8, the J call TRBJ1-5, with D possibly TRBD1 on 6 matching bases. Germline loops: CDR1 SGHVS, CDR2 FQNEAQ. Between the trimmed V and J ends, which lost 6 bases and 2 bases, there was a span of 14 bases. The CDR3 is 15 residues long. CDR3 sequence (DNA): TGTGCCAGCAGTAACAGGGAGTGGGGCAATCAGCCCCAGCATTTT. Translating gives CASSNREWGNQPQHF.

The chain uses TRBV6-5 and TRBJ1-3; possible D gene TRBD1, 5 bases. Germline-derived CDR1 and CDR2 are MNHEY and SVGAGI. The CDR3 spans 16 residues. V lost 0 bases and J lost 0, with 9 bases in between. The CDR3 is CASSYSSQGSGNTIYF. In nucleotides, the CDR3 is TGTGCCAGCAGTTACTCGAGTCAGGGCTCTGGAAACACCATATATTTT.

V and J are TRBV5-1 and TRBJ2-1; 8 bases line up with TRBD2. The CDR3 has 16 amino acids. J lost 2 bases, V lost 0 bases, and 4 bases had no gene match. Germline loops: CDR1 SGHRS, CDR2 YFSETQ. The CDR3: CASSLGGGGPYNEQFF. The CDR3 DNA reads TGCGCCAGCAGCTTGGGTGGCGGGGGGCCCTACAATGAGCAGTTCTTC.

The rearrangement links TRBV6-1 to TRBJ1-6; D unresolved. Germline V lookup: CDR1 MNHNS, CDR2 SASEGT. The ends were cut back, 5 bases at V and 3 bases at J, with 11 bases in the middle. The CDR3 is 15 amino acids. DNA for the CDR3: TGTGCCAGCAGTTTTAGGGAGAACTATAATTCACCCCTCCACTTT. Translating it yields CASSFRENYNSPLHF.

The chain has TRBV10-3 and TRBJ1-2, with no clear D. V lost 8 bases and J lost 3, with 7 bases in between. The CDR3 extends over 11 amino acids. Per germline, CDR1 ENHRY and CDR2 SYGVKD. For the CDR3, the DNA is TGTGCCATCTCCCCAGACTATGGCTACACCTTC. Translating it yields CAISPDYGYTF.